This TCR beta chain was sequenced in a study of blood T cell repertoires in COVID-19. Germline loops: CDR1 LNHDA, CDR2 SQIVND (reference sequence). The CDR3 runs 13 residues. V shed 6 bases and J shed 5 bases, with 13 bases lying between them. Participants reported their clinical history, and cohort assignment relied on those reports. Two negative PCRs, clearance, or symptom resolution had been documented for recovered Cohort 3 donors. Per the study methods: Researchers report that nucleated cell counts were estimated from reference gene primer amplification. Generated by immunoSEQ multiplex PCR, the TCRdb table keeps only in-frame clones and is missing some. Clone size and V and J calls were adopted from that table, with D and trimming inferred from the DNA. The data contain approximately 470,000 clones, around 90% of them singletons.

This chain joins TRBV19 and TRBJ1-1; TRBD1 might be the D (5 bases). The source material was PBMCs or T cells enriched from blood (not recorded which). This TCR derives from a woman in her late teens or twenties who had recovered from COVID-19. Here the CDR3 reads CASSSGFGTEAFF. Here the CDR3 DNA reads TGTGCCAGTAGCTCAGGGTTCGGGACTGAAGCTTTCTTT.